A selection of T cell receptor beta chains follows, all from one sample in a study of T cell changes during pregnancy in multiple sclerosis. The repertoire was sequenced with immunoSEQ multiplex PCR; TCRdb's copy has only in-frame clones and lacks some. In the table there are tens of thousands of clones, approximately 90% of which are singletons. This specimen was CD4+ T cells from peripheral blood mononuclear cells, taken before pregnancy. The receptor set was obtained from a female donor with multiple sclerosis, enrolled in a pregnancy study. The CDR3 runs from the conserved cysteine through the conserved F or W. The D gene is left open where the match is weak. Not every row has a clone size; where given, it reads once, few, many or a size class.

14 TRBJ2-1 . . TRBV5-1 CASSFLAAYNEQFF TGCGCCAGCAGCTTCCTAGCAGCCTACAATGAGCAGTTCTTC
18 TRBJ1-1 . TRBD1 TRBV19 CASSTADRAVEGNTEAFF TGTGCCAGTAGTACCGCCGACAGGGCCGTGGAGGGTAACACTGAAGCTTTCTTT
12 TRBJ2-2 . . TRBV5-4 CASSLAHGELFF TGTGCCAGCAGCTTGGCCCACGGGGAGCTGTTTTTT
16 TRBJ2-1 . TRBD2 TRBV15 CATSRDRAGGRNEQFF TGTGCCACCAGCAGAGATCGGGCGGGAGGGAGGAATGAGCAGTTCTTC
14 TRBJ1-1 . . TRBV2 CASSEGRLNTEAFF TGTGCCAGCAGCGAGGGCAGGCTGAACACTGAAGCTTTCTTT
16 TRBJ2-3 . TRBD2 TRBV12-5 CASGLDTSGTTDTQYF TGTGCTAGTGGTTTGGATACTAGCGGAACCACAGATACGCAGTATTTT
11 TRBJ2-3 once . TRBV6-1 CASSIVDTQYF TGTGCCAGCTCGATAGTAGATACGCAGTATTTT
15 TRBJ1-4 . . TRBV19 CASSPPDGLFEKLFF TGTGCCAGTAGCCCCCCGGACGGACTATTCGAAAAACTGTTTTTT
15 TRBJ1-5 . TRBD1 TRBV7-2 CASSSKGQGEWPQHF TGTGCCAGCAGCTCTAAAGGACAGGGAGAATGGCCCCAGCATTTT
15 TRBJ2-1 . . TRBV9 CASSVVAGGANEQFF TGTGCCAGCAGCGTAGTGGCCGGTGGAGCCAATGAGCAGTTCTTC
15 TRBJ2-3 once . TRBV9 CASSVEGRGFDTQYF TGTGCCAGCAGCGTAGAAGGCAGGGGTTTCGATACGCAGTATTTT
14 TRBJ1-5 . TRBD1 TRBV6-5 CASSLDREGQPQHF TGTGCCAGCAGCTTGGACAGGGAAGGTCAGCCCCAGCATTTT
15 TRBJ2-1 . . TRBV7-2 CASSLSGGTYNEQFF TGTGCCAGCAGCTTATCTGGCGGTACCTACAATGAGCAGTTCTTC
14 TRBJ1-2 . . TRBV6-5 CASSYSFGNYGYTF TGTGCCAGCAGTTACTCTTTCGGGAACTATGGCTACACCTTC
14 TRBJ1-5 . . TRBV30 CAWSVSLSNQPQHF TGTGCCTGGAGTGTAAGCCTAAGCAATCAGCCCCAGCATTTT
14 TRBJ1-2 . . TRBV18 CASSPPTDRYGYTF TGTGCCAGCTCACCACCGACAGACCGCTATGGCTACACCTTC